This T cell receptor (beta chain) was sequenced for a study of OX40 agonist ivuxolimab in advanced cancers. The trim removed 5 bases at V and 6 bases at J, leaving 5 bases unmatched. Germline CDR1 and CDR2: MNHNY and SVGAGI (reference sequence). The CDR3 sequence is 15 residues long. In regard to this clone: Its target is not known.

Libraries were prepared by immunoSEQ multiplex PCR; TCRdb keeps only in-frame clonotypes and omits some of them. Found here are tens of thousands of clones, roughly 82% of them singletons; the top ten hold roughly 3%. Study-wide findings and caveats: Among the least clonally expanded were partial responders at 0.1-3.0 mg/kg. It was also the case that some nonresponders had low normalized T-cell clonal expansion.

The J gene is TRBJ1-3, the V gene TRBV6-6; the match to TRBD1 covers 12 bases. The sequence was obtained from an adult with an advanced solid tumor such as melanoma, head and neck, liver or kidney cancer. The sequencing here drew on CD4+ or CD8+ T cells sorted from blood, taken in a trial of the OX40 agonist ivuxolimab. The CDR3 spells CASSPSGQGANTIYF. DNA of the CDR3: TGTGCCAGCAGTCCCTCGGGACAGGGGGCAAACACCATATATTTT.